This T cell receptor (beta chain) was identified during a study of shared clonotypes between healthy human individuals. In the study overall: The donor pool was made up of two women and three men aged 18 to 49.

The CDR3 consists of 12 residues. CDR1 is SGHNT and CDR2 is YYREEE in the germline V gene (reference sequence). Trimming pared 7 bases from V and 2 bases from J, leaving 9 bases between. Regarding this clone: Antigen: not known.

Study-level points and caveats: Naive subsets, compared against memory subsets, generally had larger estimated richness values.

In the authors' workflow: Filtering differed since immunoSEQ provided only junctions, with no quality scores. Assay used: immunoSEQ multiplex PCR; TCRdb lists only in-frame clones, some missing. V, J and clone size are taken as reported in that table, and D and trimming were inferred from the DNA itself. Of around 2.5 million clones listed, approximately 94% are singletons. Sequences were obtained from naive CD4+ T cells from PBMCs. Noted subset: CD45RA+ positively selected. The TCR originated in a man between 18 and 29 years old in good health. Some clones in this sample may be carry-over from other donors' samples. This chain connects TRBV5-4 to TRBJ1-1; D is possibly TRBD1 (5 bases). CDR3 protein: CASGGDNTEAFF. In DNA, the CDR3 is TGTGCCAGCGGGGGGGACAACACTGAAGCTTTCTTT.